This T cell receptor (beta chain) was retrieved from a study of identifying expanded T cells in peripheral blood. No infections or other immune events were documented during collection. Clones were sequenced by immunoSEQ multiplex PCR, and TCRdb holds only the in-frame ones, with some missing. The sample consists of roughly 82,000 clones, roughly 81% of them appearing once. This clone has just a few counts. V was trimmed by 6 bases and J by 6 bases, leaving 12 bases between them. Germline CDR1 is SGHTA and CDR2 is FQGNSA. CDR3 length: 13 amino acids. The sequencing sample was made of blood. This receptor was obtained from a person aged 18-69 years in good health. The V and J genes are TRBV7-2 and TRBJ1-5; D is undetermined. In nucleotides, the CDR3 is TGTGCCAGCAGTTCAACCCCGGGTCAGCCCCAGCATTTT. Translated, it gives CASSSTPGQPQHF.